Detailed here is one TCR beta chain. Its antigen remains unidentified. At one end the junction does not follow the germline gene, possibly because of a read error. Authors of the study amplified TCR beta CDR3 regions from RNA transcripts. HTBI primers drove first-round RT-PCR of the TCR CDR3. One entry per CDR3 protein results from TCRdb running MiXCR on the multiplex PCR reads. The sample contains approximately 870,000 distinct CDR3 sequences, roughly 40% of which appear only once. These data belong to a study of T cells in Graves' hyperthyroidism and ophthalmopathy. Uncontrolled infection, other autoimmune disease, pregnancy or lactation excluded patients. Study-level results: Most thyroid clonotypes expanded above 0.001 were also detected in blood.

The CDR3 loop spans 13 amino acids. Germline CDR1 MNHEY, CDR2 SVGEGT. The sample was blood. V and J are TRBV6-2 or TRBV6-3 and TRBJ1-1, with no clear D. This receptor was obtained from a man younger than 30 with Graves' hyperthyroidism. The CDR3 nucleotides are TGTGTCAGCGTCAACCGAGAGGACACTGAAGCTTTCTTT. The encoded protein is CVSVNREDTEAFF.